Sequencing of this TCR beta chain was carried out in a study of cytomegalovirus exposure and HLA in healthy donors. The CDR3 consists of 14 residues. Germline values: CDR1 LGHNA, CDR2 YSLEER. Trimming left V 0 bases short and J 6 bases short, with 11 bases between. Study results and limitations: TCR beta chains numbering more than 150 were designated cytomegalovirus-associated. The dataset shows that most TCR sequences were rare, while some public TCRs occurred in many donors.

The protocol was immunoSEQ multiplex PCR, while the TCRdb copy is restricted to in-frame clones and leaves out a portion. The sample includes 160,000 or so clones, around 81% of them seen just once. A remark on this clone: Its antigen is unknown.

Input material: PBMCs. This rearrangement joins TRBV4-3 to TRBJ1-2, with D uncertain. The TCR was taken from a young man in good health and CMV-seropositive. The CDR3 bases are TGCGCCAGCAGCCAAGAGAGGCGCGGGGATGGCTACACCTTC. Amino acid sequence: CASSQERRGDGYTF.